This T cell receptor beta chain was recorded in a study of breast tumors, draining lymph nodes, adjacent tissues. TCRdb fed the multiplex PCR reads into MiXCR, producing one record per CDR3 protein. This sample has 100,000 to 150,000 distinct CDR3 sequences, with 20% to 25% found just once. The lymph nodes were axillary draining lymph nodes from breast cancer patients. V gave up 0 bases and J gave up 4 bases, with 10 bases separating them. Germline V CDR1 and CDR2: MNHEY, SVGAGI. The CDR3 totals 15 residues. This clonotype was counted many times. This sequence originates from a female donor with breast cancer. Some clones in this sample may be carry-over from other donors' samples. The chain employs TRBV6-5 and TRBJ2-1; D is ambiguous. Sequenced: axillary lymph node tissue. The DNA for the CDR3 is TGTGCCAGCAGTTACTCGCGCGTAACATACAATGAGCAGTTCTTC. This gives the protein CASSYSRVTYNEQFF.